Presented here are 23 T cell receptor beta chains from one specimen sequenced in a study of response to subunit inactivated influenza vaccine. In TCRdb, the RT-PCR reads were re-called with MiXCR into one record per CDR3 protein. The table shows fewer than 650,000 distinct CDR3 sequences, with approximately 12% occurring only once. The source was PBMCs from blood, collected around seven weeks after vaccination. The origin of the receptors is a man aged 50-59 years who received an inactivated influenza vaccine.

This sequence joins TRBV12-3 or TRBV12-4 and TRBJ2-7; perhaps TRBD2 as D (7 bases). V dropped 7 bases and J dropped 2 bases, with 15 bases sitting between them. The length of the CDR3 is 14 residues. CDR3 in DNA: TGTGCCAGCACCAAACGGGGGGCCGCCTACGAGCAGTACTTC. This sequence encodes CASTKRGAAYEQYF.

This clonotype was detected a few times. This chain joins TRBV10-3 and TRBJ2-7; no clear D. CDR3 length: 13 residues. CDR1 is ENHRY, CDR2 SYGVKD, per germline. The V gene lost 4 bases and the J gene lost 3 bases, with 10 bases spanning the gap. CDR3 DNA: TGTGCCATCAGTGGCGAGACAAGCTACGAGCAGTACTTC. Its protein is CAISGETSYEQYF.

This clonotype was seen a handful of times. V is TRBV10-3 and J is TRBJ2-5, with 9 bases aligning to TRBD1. The junction had 6 bases not matched to a gene; V was cut back by 0 bases and J by 7 bases. This CDR3 is 15 amino acids long. Germline V gene lookup returns CDR1 ENHRY and CDR2 SYGVKD. The CDR3 DNA reads as TGTGCCATCAGTGAGTCACAGGGGGCCGGTGGGACCCAGTACTTC. Translation: CAISESQGAGGTQYF.

As to this clonotype: A read error may explain this, as a much larger clone is one base away. V usage is TRBV20-1 and J usage is TRBJ2-1; 9 positions match TRBD1. The CDR3 has 16 residues. CDR1 is DFQATT, CDR2 SNEGSKA, per germline (reference sequence). CDR3 sequence: CCARDFRTGATGEQFF. DNA of the CDR3: TGCTGTGCTAGAGATTTTCGGACAGGGGCAACGGGTGAGCAGTTCTTC.

The chain recombines TRBV25-1 with TRBJ1-1, with TRBD1 matching over 7 bases. The germline gives CDR1 MGHDK, CDR2 SYGVNS. V gave up 11 bases and J gave up 1 base; unmatched junction bases: 7. The CDR3 covers 13 residues. CDR3 in amino acids: CACVGGRNTEAFF. The CDR3 DNA reads TGTGCCTGCGTAGGGGGCCGGAACACTGAAGCTTTCTTT.

There are many counts of this clonotype. V is TRBV20-1 and J is TRBJ2-5; 11 bases align to TRBD2. V shed 6 bases and J 3 bases; nucleotides not matched to a gene: 12. This CDR3 is 16 amino acids long. CDR1 and CDR2 (germline): DFQATT, SNEGSKA (reference sequence). The DNA of the CDR3 is TGCAGTGCGGCGCGTCATTTGGGACTAGCGGAAGAGACCCAGTACTTC. As protein: CSAARHLGLAEETQYF.

The V call is TRBV5-1, the J call TRBJ2-2; D possibly corresponds to TRBD1 (7 bases). Germline CDR1 reads SGHRS; CDR2 reads YFSETQ. Trimming shortened V by 2 bases and J by 4 bases, and 12 bases separated the two germline ends. The CDR3 loop spans 15 amino acids. The CDR3 DNA reads as TGCGCCAGCAGCTTTTCAGGGGGAGGCACCGGGGAGCTGTTTTTT. Translated: CASSFSGGGTGELFF.

At least ten counts were recorded for this clonotype. The rearrangement uses TRBV20-1 and TRBJ1-5; 9 positions match TRBD1. Per the germline V gene, CDR1 is DFQATT and CDR2 is SNEGSKA (reference sequence). Trimming at V came to 6 bases and at J to 6 bases, leaving 9 bases not matched to a gene. The CDR3 runs to 14 residues. The CDR3 DNA sequence: TGCAGTGCCCGGACAGGGGTTTGGGCTCAGCCCCAGCATTTT. Translating it yields CSARTGVWAQPQHF.

This chain joins TRBV3-1 and TRBJ2-1; a possible D gene is TRBD2 (6 bases). The V gene lost 6 bases and the J gene lost 5 bases, with 17 bases spanning the gap. Germline lookup yields CDR1 LGHDT and CDR2 YNNKEL (reference sequence). The CDR3 runs 15 residues. This CDR3 reads CASRLGGTTNNEQFF. As DNA, the CDR3 is TGTGCCAGCAGGCTTGGGGGGACCACAAACAATGAGCAGTTCTTC.

This clonotype appeared a few times. The CDR3 bases are TGTGCCTGGACCAGGGGGCCTCGGACTGAAGCTTTCTTT. Its protein is CAWTRGPRTEAFF. The gene calls are TRBV30 and TRBJ1-1, with TRBD1 matching over 8 bases. Germline V lookup: CDR1 GTSNPN, CDR2 SVGIG (reference sequence). V shed 4 bases and J 5 bases; nucleotides not matched to a gene: 6. This CDR3 spans 13 amino acids.

There are many counts of this clonotype. The chain combines TRBV7-8 with TRBJ2-1, with 12 bases aligning to TRBD1. This CDR3 has 17 amino acids. Germline V gene lookup returns CDR1 SGHVS and CDR2 FQNEAQ. V gave up 4 bases and J gave up 4 bases; unmatched junction bases: 8. The CDR3 is CASSYGTGGYDYNEQFF. DNA of the CDR3: TGTGCCAGCAGCTACGGGACAGGGGGCTACGATTACAATGAGCAGTTCTTC. Filled out from reference TRBV7-8 and TRBJ2-1, the complete variable domain reads GAGVSQSPRYKVAKRGQDVALRCDPISGHVSLFWYQQALGQGPEFLTYFQNEAQLDKSGLPSDRFFAERPEGSVSTLKIQRTQQEDSAVYLCASSYGTGGYDYNEQFFGPGTRLTVL.

This clonotype was observed at least ten times. The chain recombines TRBV12-3 or TRBV12-4 with TRBJ2-2; D is possibly TRBD1 or TRBD2 (6 bases each). The CDR3 has 14 amino acids. Trimming removed 3 bases at V and 6 bases at J, with 11 bases between. This chain's CDR3 is CASSFEGGAGELFF. CDR3 nucleotides: TGTGCCAGCAGTTTCGAGGGGGGTGCCGGGGAGCTGTTTTTT.

The chain uses TRBV28 and TRBJ2-7, with D unresolved. Trimming removed 5 bases at V and 0 bases at J, with 8 bases between. Per the germline V gene, CDR1 is MDHEN and CDR2 is SYDVKM. The length of the CDR3 is 13 residues. The CDR3 protein is CASSGPLSYEQYF. The CDR3 DNA reads TGTGCCAGCAGTGGCCCCCTCTCCTACGAGCAGTACTTC.

This chain uses TRBV9 with TRBJ2-3, with 8 bases matching TRBD1. The junction had 5 bases not matched to a gene; V was cut back by 4 bases and J by 4 bases. CDR3 length: 14 amino acids. Germline CDR1 SGDLS, CDR2 YYNGEE. The DNA of the CDR3 is TGTGCCAGCAGCCCTCGACAGGGGCCAGATACGCAGTATTTT. Its protein is CASSPRQGPDTQYF.

The table lists this clonotype with a few counts. V gene TRBV12-3 or TRBV12-4 combines with J gene TRBJ2-7; no firm D call. This CDR3 is 13 amino acids long. V lost 3 bases and J lost 4, with 10 bases in between. The CDR3 DNA reads as TGTGCCAGCAGTTTCCGGGCTGTTTACGAGCAGTACTTC. Its protein is CASSFRAVYEQYF.

This clonotype was found a few times. The V gene is TRBV12-3 or TRBV12-4, the J gene TRBJ2-7; TRBD1 matches at 9 bases. Trimming removed 6 bases from V and 3 bases from J; junction bases left unmatched: 9. There are 15 residues in the CDR3. The CDR3 region has the DNA TGTGCCAGCAGCCGCCCGGGACAGGGTATCTACGAGCAGTACTTC. This translates into CASSRPGQGIYEQYF.

V gene TRBV7-2 combines with J gene TRBJ2-7; D is undetermined. The CDR3 sequence is 16 residues long. V lost 1 base to trimming and J lost 2 bases, with 15 bases between them. In germline, CDR1 is SGHTA, CDR2 FQGNSA. The CDR3 coding sequence is TGTGCCAGCAGCTTAGAGGGCTACCGATGGCCCTACGAGCAGTACTTC. This encodes CASSLEGYRWPYEQYF.

The V call is TRBV20-1, the J call TRBJ1-1, with 10 nucleotides matching TRBD1. The CDR3 is 14 residues long. Germline CDR1 DFQATT, CDR2 SNEGSKA (reference sequence). V was clipped by 6 bases and J by 4 bases; unmatched bases: 8. The CDR3 is CSAPRTGGSTEAFF. The CDR3 DNA reads as TGCAGTGCCCCCAGGACAGGGGGGAGCACTGAAGCTTTCTTT.

This clonotype was detected a few times. The genes are TRBV7-3 and TRBJ2-3; D may be TRBD2 (6 bases). CDR1 is SGHTA, CDR2 FQGTGA, per germline. V lost 1 base and J 11 bases, leaving 10 bases between the germline ends. The length of the CDR3 is 12 residues. The CDR3 region has the DNA TGTGCCAGCAGCTTAATGGGGGGACTGCAGTATTTT. It is translated as CASSLMGGLQYF.

There are a few counts of this clonotype. J is TRBJ2-5 and V is TRBV29-1; tentatively, D is TRBD1 (6 bases). V was trimmed by 1 base and J by 5 bases, leaving 23 bases between them. The CDR3 is 17 residues long. Germline values: CDR1 SQVTM, CDR2 ANQGSEA. For the CDR3, the DNA is TGCAGCGTTGAAGGAGTCCACGGGACACCCCGGGTGGAGACCCAGTACTTC. Translation: CSVEGVHGTPRVETQYF.

The genes are TRBV3-1 and TRBJ2-7, with TRBD2 as a possible D gene (6 bases). Germline V gene sequence: CDR1 LGHDT, CDR2 YNNKEL (reference sequence). The CDR3 has 13 residues. V was pared by 6 bases and J by 2 bases, with 11 bases between. CDR3 in amino acids: CASRRRGTYEQYF. The DNA for the CDR3 is TGTGCCAGCAGGAGGAGGGGAACCTACGAGCAGTACTTC.

This clonotype was counted ten times or more. V gene TRBV7-8 combines with J gene TRBJ1-2; D is undetermined. Looked up from germline, CDR1 is SGHVS and CDR2 is FQNEAQ. V lost 2 bases to trimming and J lost 4 bases, with 14 bases between them. The CDR3 length is 15 residues. The CDR3 sequence: CASSLTVIGLYGYTF. For the CDR3, the DNA is TGTGCCAGCAGCTTAACGGTTATCGGACTCTATGGCTACACCTTC.

CDR3 in DNA: TGTGCCAGCTCACCTTCAGGGGGTAGTCAGCCCCAGCATTTT. It yields the protein CASSPSGGSQPQHF. The chain uses TRBV18 and TRBJ1-5; TRBD1 matches at 7 bases. The CDR3 length is 14 residues. The junction had 5 bases not matched to a gene; V was cut back by 3 bases and J by 6 bases. Germline CDR1 reads KGHSH; CDR2 reads LQKENI.